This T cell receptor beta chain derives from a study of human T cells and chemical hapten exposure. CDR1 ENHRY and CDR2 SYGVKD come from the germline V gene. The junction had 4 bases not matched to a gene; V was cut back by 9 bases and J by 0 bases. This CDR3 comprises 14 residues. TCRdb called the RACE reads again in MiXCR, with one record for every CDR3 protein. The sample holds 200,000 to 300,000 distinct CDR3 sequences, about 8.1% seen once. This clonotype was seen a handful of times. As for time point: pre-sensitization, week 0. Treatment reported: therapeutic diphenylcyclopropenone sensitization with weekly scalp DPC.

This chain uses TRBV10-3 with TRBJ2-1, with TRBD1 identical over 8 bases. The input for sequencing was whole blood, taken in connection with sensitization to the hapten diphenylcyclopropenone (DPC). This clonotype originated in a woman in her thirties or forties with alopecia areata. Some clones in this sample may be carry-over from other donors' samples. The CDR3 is CAIGQGSSYNEQFF. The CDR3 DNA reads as TGTGCCATTGGACAGGGCTCCTCCTACAATGAGCAGTTCTTC.